This T cell receptor beta chain was sequenced for a study of T cell changes during pregnancy in multiple sclerosis. Germline-derived CDR1 and CDR2 are SGHTA and FQGNSA. Trimming at V came to 5 bases and at J to 4 bases, leaving 10 bases not matched to a gene. The CDR3 is made up of 15 amino acids. The method was immunoSEQ multiplex PCR; TCRdb's version includes in-frame clones alone and lacks a portion of them. The sample shows about 110,000 clones, under 95% of them seen only once. This sequence originates from a female donor in good health, enrolled as a control in a pregnancy study. This material consisted of peripheral blood, taken in the third trimester of pregnancy. The rearrangement joins TRBV7-2 to TRBJ2-7, with TRBD2 identical over 8 bases. CDR3 region: CASSATSGPTYEQYF. For the CDR3, the DNA is TGTGCCAGCAGCGCAACTAGCGGCCCTACATACGAGCAGTACTTC.